This paragraph covers one T cell receptor beta chain sequence. There is no known antigen for this receptor. Base-call qualities are not available, and no considerably larger clone is one nucleotide away. These data originate in a study of blood T cell repertoires in COVID-19 (TCRdb year 2020). Regarding the study in general: Samples covering the acute and convalescent phases of COVID-19 were provided by collaborators in the United States, Italy and Spain. The prospective study material was composed of cDNA or gDNA derived from T cells, B-cell-depleted T cells, or PBMCs. Nearly every sample came with metadata listing a de-identified subject ID, COVID-19 status, age in years and sex. The samples were drawn from two sources: the first 160 participants of the ongoing ImmuneRACE study, and 1,000 to 1,500 subjects contributed by 6 global collaborators. Deeply sampled blood TCRbeta repertoires from subjects exposed to, actively infected with, or recovered from COVID-19 were included in the dataset. The repertoires were released in a freely available public database meant as a resource for research on the immune response to SARS-CoV-2. Where HLA class I and class II types were available, the types were taken from metadata supplied by the sample provider, not from assay-based typing.

The immunoSEQ Assay, a bias-controlled multiplex PCR, was used to amplify TCRbeta CDR3 regions from genomic DNA. The paper's processing steps were these. Within the assay, amplification of reference gene primers was used to estimate how many nucleated cells each sample contained. To quantify the absolute abundance of each unique TCRbeta CDR3 rearrangement, sequence reads were collapsed and filtered. Productive Simpson clonality was computed per sample as the square root of Simpson's diversity index over productive rearrangements. TCRdb holds this immuneACCESS table with in-frame rearrangements only. Some clones are missing; in checked studies, unresolved V genes explain under half, and the rest has no known cause. From that table come the V and J calls and clone size; the DNA was used to work out D and trimming. The sample yields roughly 190,000 clones; 75% to 90% were counted once. The top ten hold about 6% of the sample.

Cut back by 2 bases and 1 base, the V and J ends lie 14 bases apart. Including the terminal cysteine and phenylalanine, the CDR3 comprises 16 residues. Only the CDR3 part of the read is kept: 48 bases, read in frame from the first base. As encoded in the germline V gene (reference sequence), CDR1 is SEHNR while CDR2 is FQNEAQ. Points the paper makes about the study in general: Clinical and demographic metadata were provided uncurated, with the amount varying by source and participant.

The collaborating institutions used their own protocols to collect whole blood in K2EDTA tubes. Collaborator samples were shipped for TCRbeta analysis as frozen whole blood, isolated PBMCs, or DNA extracted from either sample type. The chain uses TRBV7-9 and TRBJ1-2; the D gene identity is not certain. Sequenced input: peripheral blood. The TCR sequence derives from a woman aged 40 to 50 with acute or convalescent COVID-19. The DNA sequence is as follows: TGTGCCAGCAGCTTAATAGTCACAGAAGTTAACTATGGCTACACCTTC. Translated, this is CASSLIVTEVNYGYTF.